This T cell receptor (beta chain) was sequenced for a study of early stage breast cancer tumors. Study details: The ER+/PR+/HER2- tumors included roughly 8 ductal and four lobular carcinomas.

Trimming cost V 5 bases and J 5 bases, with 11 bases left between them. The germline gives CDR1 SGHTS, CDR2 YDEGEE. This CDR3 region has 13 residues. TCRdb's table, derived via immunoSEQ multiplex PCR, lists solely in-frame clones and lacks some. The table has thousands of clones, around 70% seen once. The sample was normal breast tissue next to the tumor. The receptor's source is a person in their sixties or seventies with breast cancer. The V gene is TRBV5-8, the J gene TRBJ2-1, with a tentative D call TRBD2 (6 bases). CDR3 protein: CASREGLNNEQFF. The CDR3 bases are TGTGCCAGCAGGGAGGGACTCAACAATGAGCAGTTCTTC. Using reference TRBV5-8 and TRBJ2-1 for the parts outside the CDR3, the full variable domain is EAGVTQSPTHLIKTRGQQATLRCSPISGHTSVYWYQQALGLGLQFLLWYDEGEERNRGNFPPRFSGRQFPNYSSELNVNALELEDSALYLCASREGLNNEQFFGPGTRLTVL.